The 22 T cell receptor beta chains listed next were all sequenced from one sample in a study of Ad26.COV2.S vaccination and SARS-CoV-2 variants. Profiling relied on immunoSEQ multiplex PCR, and the TCRdb table lists in-frame clones only, not all of them. Of hundreds of thousands of clones detected, about 92% appear once; the ten largest clones hold over 1.5%. Described treatment: some 20 received Ad26.COV2.S at low or high dose, single or two shots; a few received placebo; per-sample allocation not given. Sampling occurred on day 63 after the first vaccine or placebo injection. This material consisted of peripheral blood, taken in a trial of Ad26.COV2.S vaccine versus placebo. The receptors shown here come from a person aged 18-65 years who received the Ad26.COV2.S COVID-19 vaccine or a placebo.

This clone has a handful of counts. The CDR3 loop is CASSYNQGLEAFF. Written as DNA, the CDR3 is TGTGCCAGCAGTTATAATCAGGGATTAGAAGCTTTCTTT. The genes are TRBV6-2 or TRBV6-3 and TRBJ1-1, with D maybe TRBD1 (5 bases). Germline V gene lookup returns CDR1 MNHEY and CDR2 SVGEGT. V lost 3 bases and J 8 bases, leaving 13 bases between the germline ends. The CDR3 has 13 residues.

This clone was seen just once. The genes are TRBV28 and TRBJ1-3; D gene unclear. The CDR3 contains 15 residues. Germline V gene data show CDR1 as MDHEN and CDR2 as SYDVKM. With 4 bases removed from V and 4 bases from J, the gap between germline ends came to 14 bases. Written as DNA, the CDR3 is TGTGCCAGCAGTTCCCCGATCCGACCCGGAAACACCATATATTTT. It translates to CASSSPIRPGNTIYF.

V gene TRBV19 combines with J gene TRBJ1-2; 7 nucleotides align to TRBD1. CDR3 length: 15 residues. The ends lost 5 bases at V and 0 bases at J; junction bases unmatched: 6. CDR1 is LNHDA, CDR2 SQIVND, per germline (reference sequence). This chain's CDR3 is CASSSGQRANYGYTF. CDR3 DNA sequence: TGTGCCAGTAGTTCGGGACAGCGCGCTAACTATGGCTACACCTTC.

This rearrangement joins TRBV18 to TRBJ2-5; D might be TRBD1 or TRBD2, each matching 5 bases. Germline values: CDR1 KGHSH, CDR2 LQKENI. The V and J ends lost 3 bases and 3 bases respectively, with 17 bases between them. The CDR3 covers 16 residues. This CDR3 reads CASSPRGLGDEETQYF. CDR3 bases: TGTGCCAGCTCACCGAGGGGTTTGGGGGATGAAGAGACCCAGTACTTC.

The chain carries TRBV10-3 and TRBJ2-7; 11 bases match TRBD2. V lost 5 bases, J lost 2 bases, and 8 bases stayed unmatched. Germline lookup yields CDR1 ENHRY and CDR2 SYGVKD. CDR3 length equals 16 residues. The CDR3 DNA reads TGTGCCATCAGTTTTCTGACTAGCGGGACTACCTACGAGCAGTACTTC. This sequence encodes CAISFLTSGTTYEQYF.

This clone was seen a single time. V and J are TRBV7-2 and TRBJ2-7, with a possible D match to TRBD2 (5 bases). The CDR3 spans 15 residues. Trimming took 5 bases from V and 0 from J, leaving 14 bases between them. In germline, CDR1 is SGHTA, CDR2 FQGNSA. DNA of the CDR3: TGTGCCAGCAGCCCGCCCCGGGCGGGCTCCTACGAGCAGTACTTC. Residues: CASSPPRAGSYEQYF.

The chain uses TRBV4-2 and TRBJ2-1; 7 positions match TRBD2. The germline gives CDR1 LGHNA, CDR2 YNFKEQ. The CDR3 length is 16 residues. With 0 bases clipped from V and 1 base from J, the junction kept 3 bases outside the gene matches. CDR3 region: CASSQDGGRSYNEQFF. The CDR3 bases are TGTGCCAGCAGCCAAGATGGCGGGAGATCCTACAATGAGCAGTTCTTC.

This clone was seen just once. This sequence joins TRBV25-1 and TRBJ1-1; tentatively, D is TRBD1 (6 bases). CDR1 is MGHDK, CDR2 SYGVNS, per germline. Trimming cost V 5 bases and J 9 bases, with 19 bases left between them. This CDR3 comprises 14 residues. CDR3 protein: CASSSWNRAEKAFF. Written as DNA, the CDR3 is TGTGCCAGCAGTTCCTGGAACAGGGCTGAGAAAGCTTTCTTT.

The V and J genes are TRBV7-2 and TRBJ2-3; 13 positions match TRBD2. The CDR3 has 18 residues. The germline gives CDR1 SGHTA, CDR2 FQGNSA. With 5 bases clipped from V and 5 bases from J, the junction kept 13 bases outside the gene matches. CDR3 nucleotides: TGTGCCAGCAGCCCCTCCAGGACTAGCGGGGGAGGGGTAGATACGCAGTATTTT. Translated, it gives CASSPSRTSGGGVDTQYF.

The chain links TRBV6-5 to TRBJ1-5; tentative D call: TRBD1 (5 bases). Germline CDR1 and CDR2: MNHEY and SVGAGI. V was trimmed by 5 bases and J by 4 bases, leaving 12 bases between them. The CDR3 totals 14 residues. Written as DNA, the CDR3 is TGTGCCAGCAGTACCTGGGGGGGAAATCAGCCCCAGCATTTT. Translated, it gives CASSTWGGNQPQHF.

The chain combines TRBV4-3 with TRBJ1-5; perhaps TRBD1 as D (6 bases). The germline V gene has CDR1 LGHNA and CDR2 YSLEER. This CDR3 comprises 13 residues. Trimming cost V 3 bases and J 5 bases, with 8 bases left between them. The DNA of the CDR3 is TGCGCCAGCAGCCAGTACAGGGATCAGCCCCAGCATTTT. Amino acids: CASSQYRDQPQHF.

The rearrangement links TRBV30 to TRBJ2-3, with TRBD2 as a possible D gene (6 bases). Germline values: CDR1 GTSNPN, CDR2 SVGIG (reference sequence). V dropped 2 bases and J dropped 4 bases, with 19 bases sitting between them. This CDR3 is 16 amino acids long. The CDR3 nucleotides are TGTGCCTGGAGTTATCGGGACCGCGGGATCTCAGATACGCAGTATTTT. Translating gives CAWSYRDRGISDTQYF.

The CDR3 coding sequence is TGTGCCTGGAGTGGGGACAGCGCCTACGAGCAGTACTTC. Its protein is CAWSGDSAYEQYF. V is TRBV30 and J is TRBJ2-7; TRBD1 matches at 7 bases. CDR3 length: 13 residues. Looked up from germline, CDR1 is GTSNPN and CDR2 is SVGIG (reference sequence). The trim removed 1 base at V and 2 bases at J, leaving 2 bases unmatched.

The chain employs TRBV11-3 and TRBJ1-2; D call uncertain. V was cut by 4 bases and J by 8 bases, with 17 bases left in between. The CDR3 contains 14 residues. CDR1 is SGHNT, CDR2 YENEEA, per germline. The CDR3 nucleotides are TGTGCCAGCAGCTCCACAAAACACGGCACCGGCTACACCTTC. Its protein is CASSSTKHGTGYTF.

The V and J genes are TRBV10-1 and TRBJ2-3; TRBD2 matches at 8 bases. The V gene end was trimmed by 2 bases and the J gene end by 4 bases; junction bases not matched to a gene: 8. The germline V gene has CDR1 WNHNN and CDR2 SYGVQD (reference sequence). CDR3 length: 16 amino acids. The CDR3 is CASSEVTGGPPDTQYF. The CDR3 region has the DNA TGCGCCAGCAGTGAGGTTACGGGGGGGCCCCCAGATACGCAGTATTTT.

This clone was found many times. The same CDR3 can be traced to other DNA sequences in this sample. J is TRBJ1-1 and V is TRBV9; unclear D gene. Deletions cut 3 bases from V and 1 base from J, with 10 bases between. The CDR3 is 14 residues long. The germline V gene encodes CDR1 SGDLS and CDR2 YYNGEE. The CDR3 reads CASSANIGNTEAFF. The CDR3 region has the DNA TGTGCCAGCAGCGCTAACATAGGGAACACTGAAGCTTTCTTT.

The chain uses TRBV7-2 and TRBJ2-5, with 15 bases lining up with TRBD2. This CDR3 has 15 amino acids. Looked up from germline, CDR1 is SGHTA and CDR2 is FQGNSA. Trimming cost V 4 bases and J 5 bases; bases outside gene matches: 2. The CDR3 protein is CASSYGLAGGETQYF. The CDR3 DNA reads TGTGCCAGCAGCTATGGACTAGCGGGGGGGGAGACCCAGTACTTC.

Note on this clone: This may stem from a read error, because a much larger clone lies one nucleotide away. The chain carries TRBV5-1 and TRBJ2-1, with D unresolved. Per the germline V gene, CDR1 is SGHRS and CDR2 is YFSETQ. There are 11 residues in the CDR3. V gave up 3 bases and J gave up 2 bases, with 0 bases separating them. CDR3 DNA: TGCGCCAGCAGCTCCTACAATGAGCAGTTCTTC. Translation: CASSSYNEQFF.

The chain couples TRBV4-3 to TRBJ1-4; D gene uncertain. CDR1 is LGHNA, CDR2 YSLEER, per germline. Between the trimmed V and J ends, which lost 2 bases and 10 bases, there was a span of 11 bases. The CDR3 loop spans 13 amino acids. The CDR3 DNA reads as TGCGCCAGCAGCCAAACTAGATCCGGAAAACTGTTTTTT. Protein: CASSQTRSGKLFF.

The V gene is TRBV5-1, the J gene TRBJ1-2; D gene uncertain. CDR1 and CDR2 (germline): SGHRS, YFSETQ. The V and J ends lost 4 bases and 4 bases respectively, with 11 bases between them. The CDR3 covers 13 residues. CDR3 in DNA: TGCGCCAGCAGCGCGACGACAAGCTATGGCTACACCTTC. Residues: CASSATTSYGYTF. Based on the CDR3 plus reference TRBV5-1 and TRBJ1-2, the full variable domain is KAGVTQTPRYLIKTRGQQVTLSCSPISGHRSVSWYQQTPGQGLQFLFEYFSETQRNKGNFPGRFSGRQFSNSRSEMNVSTLELGDSALYLCASSATTSYGYTFGSGTRLTVV.

The chain combines TRBV5-1 with TRBJ1-6; a possible D gene is TRBD1 (6 bases). Germline values: CDR1 SGHRS, CDR2 YFSETQ. The CDR3 is 15 residues long. Trimming cost V 3 bases and J 6 bases, with 13 bases left between them. CDR3 coding DNA: TGCGCCAGCAGCTGGGCAGGGGATTTTAATTCACCCCTCCACTTT. It specifies CASSWAGDFNSPLHF.

The chain recombines TRBV5-6 with TRBJ2-1; tentatively, D is TRBD1 (5 bases). The CDR3 is made up of 16 amino acids. V was clipped by 1 base and J by 5 bases, with 16 bases between them. Per the germline V gene, CDR1 is SGHDT and CDR2 is YYEEEE. CDR3 sequence: CASSLTVRQPNNEQFF. In nucleotides, the CDR3 is TGTGCCAGCAGCTTGACCGTCCGACAGCCCAACAATGAGCAGTTCTTC.